This T cell receptor beta chain comes out of a study of shared clonotypes between healthy human individuals (TCRdb year 2020). About the study as a whole: The cohort comprised a couple of women and a few men aged 18 to 49 years. For each donor, three plates each were used for CD4 naive and CD4 memory, two plates were used for CD8 naive, and one plate was used for CD8 memory. Blood TCR repertoires of several healthy adults were deeply sequenced to estimate repertoire size and the extent of clonotype sharing between individuals. To increase sequencing depth and limit assay-specific biases, different laboratories used diverse techniques to prepare libraries and sequence TCR repertoires. Leukapheresis yielded between about 0.94 and 9.5 billion PBMCs per donor.

V is pruned by 7 bases and J by 6 bases, leaving 4 bases of the junction without a gene match. In the germline V gene, CDR1 corresponds to ENHRY and CDR2 to SYGVKD. The CDR3 spans 12 residues, from the cysteine through the phenylalanine. Just the 36-base CDR3 DNA is kept, in frame starting at base 1. The paper's findings and limits, for the study overall: Incomplete sequencing was indicated by rarefaction of sorted-subset datasets, despite the large sequencing depth. Sampling was restricted to blood, and TCR repertoires in tissue are likely to differ from TCR repertoires in blood. Sharing across several donors was observed for about 5% of naive CD4, over 3% of naive CD8, over 2% of memory CD4, and roughly 0.4% of memory CD8 clonotypes. Estimated clonotype richness was generally larger for naive than for memory subsets. Pairwise subsampling led to the expectation that sequencing depth would affect the degree of clonotype sharing among donors. Higher generation probabilities were observed for clonotypes shared by all four sorted-subset donors than for non-shared clonotypes. The genetic and exposure-history diversity represented was limited by the small number of donors.

There are a few counts of this clone. Its specific antigen is unknown. No clone much larger than this one lies a single base away; base qualities are absent. For the CD8 naive samples, CD45RO-negative cells were positively selected for CCR7, yielding a CD45RA+CCR7+ population from which TemRA cells were excluded. The donors were healthy, HIV-negative adults with no recently reported acute infections or vaccinations. Every donor was a Caucasian adult living in Nashville, Tennessee, USA. After blood collection by leukapheresis, PBMCs were isolated using Ficoll-Histopaque density gradient centrifugation and then cryopreserved in the vapor phase of liquid nitrogen. Analytical flow cytometry was used to check the purity and quantity of each magnetically sorted T cell population. Genomic DNA was isolated from every sorted fraction and measured by UV absorbance on a Nanodrop 2000c. TCR CDR3 regions were amplified from genomic DNA by multiplex PCR using the deep immunoSEQ assay. Extracted genomic DNA from each cell subset was spread evenly across all wells of several immunoSEQ 96-well plates, with each plate serving as a replicate. For sorted subsets, roughly 200 ng of genomic DNA, equivalent to some 30,000 T cell genomes, went into each replicate PCR. Purified libraries were measured with a Qubit 3.0 fluorometer, size-checked on a Bioanalyzer 2100, and measured again with the KAPA Library Quantification kit. Every immunoSEQ 96-well plate was sequenced on a dedicated single-read 150-cycle Illumina NextSeq 550 flow cell. Per the original workflow: Because the immunoSEQ output held only junctional sequences and lacked quality scores, the filtering could not match the filtering applied to full-length reads. Sequences were annotated with PyIR, a Python wrapper for IgBLAST v1.9, and V/J genes and CDR3 were assigned using IMGT germline references. Reads were removed for weak V/J assignments (E-value above 1e-6), missing CDR3, stop codons, out-of-frame junctions, or ambiguous translated residues. V3J clonotypes were defined as sequences sharing an identical inferred V gene, J gene, and CDR3 amino acid sequence. To compute the percentage overlap between repertoires, the number of shared unique clonotypes was divided by the size of the smaller repertoire. RTK rarefaction, the Chao1 estimator, and Recon v2.1 estimates of unobserved clonotypes were used to assess repertoire richness. For all TCRbeta clonotypes obtained by the gDNA method from several donors, generation probabilities were computed with OLGA. TCRdb re-hosts the immuneACCESS table, in-frame sequences only. Its copies lack some clones; in the studies checked, an unresolved V gene accounts for under half of them, and the cause for the rest is not known. Clone size and the V and J calls come from that table; the DNA yielded D and trimming. The sample table records approximately 2,200,000 clones; roughly 91% of these occur just once. Of the sample, around 1.7% falls within the top ten clones.

This receptor was identified in a man younger than 30 in good health. Some clones in this sample may be carry-over from other donors' samples. The sequencing input was naive CD8+ T cells from PBMCs. What this sample's cell subset or site label stands for: CD45RA+CCR7+. Recombination joined TRBV10-3 with TRBJ1-2, and TRBD1 aligns with 8 junction nucleotides. The nucleotides are TGTGCCATCAACGACAGGGGCGATGGCTACACCTTC. It codes for CAINDRGDGYTF.